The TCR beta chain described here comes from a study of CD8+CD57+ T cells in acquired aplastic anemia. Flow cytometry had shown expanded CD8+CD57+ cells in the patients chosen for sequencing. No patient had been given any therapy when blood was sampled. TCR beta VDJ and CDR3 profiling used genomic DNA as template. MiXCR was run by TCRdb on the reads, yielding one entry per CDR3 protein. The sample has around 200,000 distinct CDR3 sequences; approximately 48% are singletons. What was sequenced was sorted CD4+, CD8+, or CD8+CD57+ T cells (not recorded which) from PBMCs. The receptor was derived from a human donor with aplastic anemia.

The CDR3 DNA sequence: TGTGCCAGCAAGGGGTGGGCTGAAGCTTTCTTT. It codes for CASKGWAEAFF. J is TRBJ1-1 and V is TRBV7-9, with TRBD1 as a possible D gene (5 bases). CDR3 length: 11 residues. CDR1 is SEHNR and CDR2 is FQNEAQ in the germline V gene (reference sequence). V dropped 7 bases and J dropped 6 bases, with 9 bases sitting between them.